Following are 20 T cell receptor beta chains from one sample sequenced in a study of shared clonotypes between healthy human individuals. The table came from immunoSEQ multiplex PCR; TCRdb's copy has only in-frame clones and leaves some out. The sample shows 2 million to 2.5 million clones, more than 90% of them seen only once. The source material was naive CD4+ T cells sorted from blood. Subset given: CD45RA+ positively selected. The origin of the receptors is a man aged 18 to 29 in good health.

A single count supports this clone. The CDR3 coding sequence is TGTGCCAGCAGCCAAGACAAGGGGACAGCCGGGGGGACTGAAGCTTTCTTT. Protein product: CASSQDKGTAGGTEAFF. The chain uses TRBV14 and TRBJ1-1, with TRBD1 identical over 7 bases. Germline V lookup: CDR1 SGHDN, CDR2 FVKESK. The CDR3 runs 17 residues. The trim removed 0 bases at V and 5 bases at J, leaving 12 bases unmatched.

This chain links TRBV18 with TRBJ2-5; D possibly corresponds to TRBD1 (5 bases). Trimming cost V 4 bases and J 5 bases, with 17 bases left between them. Looked up from germline, CDR1 is KGHSH and CDR2 is LQKENI. The CDR3 length is 15 residues. CDR3 DNA: TGTGCCAGCTCACACGGACGGGCCGCAGGGGAGACCCAGTACTTC. The encoded protein is CASSHGRAAGETQYF. Full variable domain (missing parts from reference TRBV18 and TRBJ2-5): NAGVMQNPRHLVRRRGQEARLRCSPMKGHSHVYWYRQLPEEGLKFMVYLQKENIIDESGMPKERFSAEFPKEGPSILRIQQVVRGDSAAYFCASSHGRAAGETQYFGPGTRLLVL.

This chain links TRBV6-6 with TRBJ2-3; no definite D call. V lost 6 bases and J 0 bases, leaving 4 bases between the germline ends. The CDR3 has 12 amino acids. Germline V gives CDR1 MNHNY, CDR2 SVGAGI (reference sequence). The CDR3 DNA reads TGTGCCAGCAGCAAGAGCACAGATACGCAGTATTTT. Its protein product is CASSKSTDTQYF.

The chain recombines TRBV10-3 with TRBJ1-3, with D possibly TRBD1 on 5 matching bases. The CDR3 is made up of 18 amino acids. V was trimmed by 5 bases and J by 3 bases, leaving 23 bases between them. From germline, CDR1 is ENHRY and CDR2 SYGVKD. CDR3 protein: CAISRTLWGSEVGNTIYF. The CDR3 DNA sequence: TGTGCCATCAGTCGGACACTATGGGGCTCTGAAGTTGGAAACACCATATATTTT.

The rearrangement joins TRBV6-1 to TRBJ2-3, with 14 nucleotides matching TRBD2. The length of the CDR3 is 18 residues. The V gene end was trimmed by 5 bases and the J gene end by 4 bases; junction bases not matched to a gene: 11. Germline CDR1 is MNHNS and CDR2 is SASEGT. CDR3 region: CASSKGTSGRGGADTQYF. The CDR3 DNA reads TGTGCCAGCAGTAAAGGGACTAGCGGGAGAGGTGGGGCAGATACGCAGTATTTT.

The chain carries TRBV7-2 and TRBJ1-2; no firm D call. V lost 5 bases, J lost 7 bases, and 11 bases lay in between. Germline V gene data show CDR1 as SGHTA and CDR2 as FQGNSA. CDR3 length equals 12 residues. CDR3 amino acids: CASSMGIPGYTF. The CDR3 coding sequence is TGTGCCAGCAGCATGGGGATCCCTGGCTACACCTTC.

The CDR3 region has the DNA TGTGCCAGCAGCTTAGTAGTCGAGGCGAGGGAGCAGTTCTTC. This translates into CASSLVVEAREQFF. The rearrangement joins TRBV7-8 to TRBJ2-1; D unresolved. Germline V gene sequence: CDR1 SGHVS, CDR2 FQNEAQ. The CDR3 is 14 residues long. Trimming left V 1 base short and J 10 bases short, with 14 bases between.

The gene calls are TRBV19 and TRBJ1-1; 8 bases are a match to TRBD1. This CDR3 contains 16 residues. Germline assignment: CDR1 LNHDA and CDR2 SQIVND (reference sequence). The J segment lost 5 bases and the V segment lost 3 bases, leaving 11 bases of the junction unmatched. DNA of the CDR3: TGTGCCAGTAGTATCGGCCAGGGGGCCCTAGGAACTGAAGCTTTCTTT. Translation gives CASSIGQGALGTEAFF.

This chain links TRBV18 with TRBJ1-3; D uncertain. This CDR3 has 14 residues. CDR1 and CDR2 (germline): KGHSH, LQKENI. V lost 0 bases, J lost 4 bases, and 7 bases lay in between. CDR3: CASSPPVRGNTIYF. The CDR3 nucleotides read TGTGCCAGCTCACCACCAGTCCGGGGAAACACCATATATTTT. The variable domain in full, completed from reference TRBV18 and TRBJ1-3, reads NAGVMQNPRHLVRRRGQEARLRCSPMKGHSHVYWYRQLPEEGLKFMVYLQKENIIDESGMPKERFSAEFPKEGPSILRIQQVVRGDSAAYFCASSPPVRGNTIYFGEGSWLTVV.

The chain recombines TRBV7-8 with TRBJ1-1; 7 bases are shared with TRBD1. The CDR3 covers 16 residues. The trim removed 1 base at V and 1 base at J, leaving 6 bases unmatched. CDR1 is SGHVS, CDR2 FQNEAQ, per germline. CDR3 coding DNA: TGTGCCAGCAGCTTAGGACCGGGACAGACGAACACTGAAGCTTTCTTT. It yields the protein CASSLGPGQTNTEAFF.

The rearrangement links TRBV6-6 to TRBJ1-2, with TRBD1 as a possible D gene (6 bases). Looked up from germline, CDR1 is MNHNY and CDR2 is SVGAGI (reference sequence). Trimming took off 7 bases at V and 4 bases at J, with 16 bases between the two ends. This CDR3 is 14 amino acids long. The CDR3 DNA reads TGTGCCAGCATCCCCGGGGGGGGCAGCTATGGCTACACCTTC. Protein: CASIPGGGSYGYTF.

This chain joins TRBV30 and TRBJ1-3; TRBD1 might be the D (5 bases). The V gene lost 4 bases and the J gene lost 1 base, with 8 bases spanning the gap. The CDR3 extends over 13 amino acids. Germline loops: CDR1 GTSNPN, CDR2 SVGIG (reference sequence). CDR3 loop: CAWNGASGNTIYF. CDR3 sequence (DNA): TGTGCCTGGAATGGGGCGTCTGGAAACACCATATATTTT. The full variable domain, with the rest looked up from reference TRBV30 and TRBJ1-3, is SQTIHQWPATLVQPVGSPLSLECTVEGTSNPNLYWYRQAAGRGLQLLFYSVGIGQISSEVPQNLSASRPQDRQFILSSKKLLLSDSGFYLCAWNGASGNTIYFGEGSWLTVV.

The chain joins TRBV10-3 to TRBJ2-3, with 7 bases fitting TRBD2. After removal of 5 bases from V and 0 bases from J, the junction contained 5 bases not matched to a gene. Germline V gene sequence: CDR1 ENHRY, CDR2 SYGVKD. The CDR3 contains 15 residues. This chain's CDR3 is CAISQSGASTDTQYF. CDR3 DNA sequence: TGTGCCATCAGTCAAAGCGGGGCTAGCACAGATACGCAGTATTTT.

V is TRBV28 and J is TRBJ2-7, with 11 bases lining up with TRBD1. Germline V gene lookup returns CDR1 MDHEN and CDR2 SYDVKM. V lost 8 bases and J lost 3; bases outside the gene matches: 6. CDR3 length: 14 residues. The CDR3 bases are TGTGCCAGCTTCAGGGGGACAGGGGGCTACGAGCAGTACTTC. Translating it yields CASFRGTGGYEQYF.

The chain uses TRBV7-2 and TRBJ2-4, with D possibly matching TRBD2 (5 bases). The CDR3 runs to 16 residues. Germline V lookup: CDR1 SGHTA, CDR2 FQGNSA. V dropped 0 bases and J dropped 0 bases, with 9 bases sitting between them. The CDR3 DNA sequence: TGTGCCAGCAGCTTAGCCGGGGTTATAGCCAAAAACATTCAGTACTTC. This sequence encodes CASSLAGVIAKNIQYF.

The chain joins TRBV5-1 to TRBJ2-7, with a tentative D call TRBD1 (6 bases). V was trimmed by 8 bases and J by 5 bases, leaving 17 bases between them. Germline V gene data show CDR1 as SGHRS and CDR2 as YFSETQ. This CDR3 is 13 amino acids long. CDR3 sequence (DNA): TGCGCCAGTAAGAGGGGGTTTAAGGACGAGCAGTACTTC. It yields the protein CASKRGFKDEQYF. Looking up the rest from reference TRBV5-1 and TRBJ2-7 gives the full variable domain: KAGVTQTPRYLIKTRGQQVTLSCSPISGHRSVSWYQQTPGQGLQFLFEYFSETQRNKGNFPGRFSGRQFSNSRSEMNVSTLELGDSALYLCASKRGFKDEQYFGPGTRLTVT.

The chain combines TRBV15 with TRBJ1-4; D uncertain. This CDR3 is built from 16 residues. Germline CDR1 is LNHNV and CDR2 is YYDKDF (reference sequence). V lost 5 bases, J lost 4 bases, and 17 bases lay in between. CDR3: CATSPGDHGVNEKLFF. The CDR3 DNA sequence: TGTGCCACCAGCCCTGGTGACCATGGGGTTAATGAAAAACTGTTTTTT.

The chain combines TRBV5-8 with TRBJ2-7; maybe TRBD2 (6 bases). This CDR3 has 14 residues. Germline V lookup: CDR1 SGHTS, CDR2 YDEGEE. The germline V and J ends were trimmed by 4 bases and 0 bases, with 11 bases remaining between them. Here the CDR3 DNA reads TGTGCCAGCAGCAGGGGACTGCCCTCCTACGAGCAGTACTTC. This encodes CASSRGLPSYEQYF.

This sequence joins TRBV19 and TRBJ1-1; TRBD1 is a possible D gene (5 bases). This CDR3 is built from 15 residues. V dropped 1 base and J dropped 4 bases, with 13 bases sitting between them. Per the germline V gene, CDR1 is LNHDA and CDR2 is SQIVND (reference sequence). CDR3 sequence (DNA): TGTGCCAGTAGTATAGCCCTCGGGGGGGGCACTGAAGCTTTCTTT. As protein: CASSIALGGGTEAFF.

V usage is TRBV29-1 and J usage is TRBJ1-2; D is uncertain. The ends were cut back, 1 base at V and 2 bases at J, with 8 bases in the middle. CDR1 and CDR2 (germline): SQVTM, ANQGSEA. CDR3 size: 13 residues. The CDR3 bases are TGCAGCGTTGAAGGGGATGACAACTATGGCTACACCTTC. This gives the protein CSVEGDDNYGYTF. The variable domain in full, with the rest retrieved from reference TRBV29-1 and TRBJ1-2, is SAVISQKPSRDICQRGTSLTIQCQVDSQVTMMFWYRQQPGQSLTLIATANQGSEATYESGFVIDKFPISRPNLTFSTLTVSNMSPEDSSIYLCSVEGDDNYGYTFGSGTRLTVV.